The 10 T cell receptor beta chains presented below share a single source sample, sequenced in a study of healthy donors' naive CD4 and CD8 T cells. Starting from approximately 500 ng of total RNA, TCR libraries were made with linear amplification. TCRdb re-analysed the reads in MiXCR, keeping a single row per CDR3 protein. The table lists 200,000 or so distinct CDR3 sequences, 74% of them singletons. Sequences were obtained from naive CD4+ and CD8+ T cells sorted from blood, pooled from several donors. These receptors were collected from a pool of human donors in good health; the sample pools cells from several healthy donors.

This clonotype was detected only once. The chain links TRBV5-6 to TRBJ2-7; D perhaps matches TRBD2 (6 bases). The DNA matches TRBJ2-1 better at its end, which makes the J call doubtful. CDR1 and CDR2 (germline): SGHDT, YYEEEE. The CDR3 totals 14 residues. As DNA, the CDR3 is TGTGCCAGCAGCTGGCCCAGGAGGGTAGGAGAGCAGTTCTTC. It encodes CASSWPRRVGEQFF.

The V gene is TRBV27, the J gene TRBJ1-2; D is ambiguous. This CDR3 spans 16 amino acids. Between the trimmed V and J ends, which lost 0 bases and 8 bases, there was a span of 19 bases. Germline CDR1 and CDR2: MNHEY and SMNVEV (reference sequence). The CDR3 DNA is TGTGCCAGCAGTTTATCCCGGCAAGGCCGTAAGCAGGGCTACACCTTC. Translation gives CASSLSRQGRKQGYTF.

The chain joins TRBV19 to TRBJ2-1; TRBD2 matches 11 bases. This CDR3 spans 15 amino acids. The germline V gene has CDR1 LNHDA and CDR2 SQIVND (reference sequence). The junction had 2 bases not matched to a gene; V was cut back by 6 bases and J by 1 base. In DNA, the CDR3 is TGTGCCAGTAGCGCTAGCGGGAGGTCCTACAATGAGCAGTTCTTC. Protein product: CASSASGRSYNEQFF.

The rearrangement uses TRBV12-3 or TRBV12-4 and TRBJ2-1; no clear D. The germline V and J ends were trimmed by 8 bases and 6 bases, with 17 bases remaining between them. The CDR3 length is 14 residues. The chain's CDR3 is CASSTPADLNEQFF. The CDR3, as DNA: TGTGCCAGCTCCACCCCGGCCGACCTCAATGAGCAGTTCTTC.

The CDR3 DNA sequence: TGCAGCGTTGAAGATACGAACAGCCCCTACAATGAGCAGTTCTTC. Protein: CSVEDTNSPYNEQFF. This sequence joins TRBV29-1 and TRBJ2-5; D is uncertain. Matching the DNA end better, TRBJ2-1 makes the J call doubtful. Germline CDR1 is SQVTM and CDR2 is ANQGSEA. The CDR3 runs 15 residues.

This chain uses TRBV29-1 with TRBJ2-3; 7 bases are a match to TRBD1. Germline assignment: CDR1 SQVTM and CDR2 ANQGSEA. V lost 7 bases, J lost 6 bases, and 13 bases stayed unmatched. The CDR3 loop spans 14 amino acids. The CDR3 spells CSALHRDRPDTQYF. CDR3 bases: TGCAGCGCCCTACACCGGGACAGACCCGATACGCAGTATTTT.

This chain connects TRBV18 to TRBJ1-2; TRBD1 is a possible D gene (5 bases). The CDR3 runs to 15 residues. The germline gives CDR1 KGHSH, CDR2 LQKENI. V was pared by 4 bases and J by 2 bases, with 14 bases between. The CDR3 DNA reads as TGTGCCAGCTCACAAGGGGTAGGGTCGAACTATGGCTACACCTTC. This encodes CASSQGVGSNYGYTF. Complete variable domain (other parts from reference TRBV18 and TRBJ1-2): NAGVMQNPRHLVRRRGQEARLRCSPMKGHSHVYWYRQLPEEGLKFMVYLQKENIIDESGMPKERFSAEFPKEGPSILRIQQVVRGDSAAYFCASSQGVGSNYGYTFGSGTRLTVV.

The genes are TRBV19 and TRBJ2-1, with D maybe TRBD1 (5 bases). This CDR3 has 18 amino acids. Per germline, CDR1 LNHDA and CDR2 SQIVND (reference sequence). Trimming pared 1 base from V and 2 bases from J, leaving 18 bases between. CDR3 DNA: TGTGCCAGTAGTATAGTTGGGCAGGGAATACGCGCCTACAATGAGCAGTTCTTC. It yields the protein CASSIVGQGIRAYNEQFF.

This clonotype was picked up a small number of times. The genes are TRBV29-1 and TRBJ2-3; TRBD1 is a possible D gene (5 bases). The CDR3 extends over 15 amino acids. The V and J ends lost 7 bases and 6 bases respectively, with 23 bases between them. The germline gives CDR1 SQVTM, CDR2 ANQGSEA. The DNA for the CDR3 is TGCAGCGCCCACATTGTGAGGACAAACCCTGATACGCAGTATTTT. Translation: CSAHIVRTNPDTQYF.

This clonotype was seen a handful of times. As DNA, the CDR3 is TGTGCCAGCAGTTTTTCCGGGGAGCTGTTTTTT. The encoded protein is CASSFSGELFF. V is TRBV12-3 or TRBV12-4 and J is TRBJ2-2; no clear D gene. With 3 bases removed from V and 6 bases from J, the gap between germline ends came to 2 bases. There are 11 residues in the CDR3.